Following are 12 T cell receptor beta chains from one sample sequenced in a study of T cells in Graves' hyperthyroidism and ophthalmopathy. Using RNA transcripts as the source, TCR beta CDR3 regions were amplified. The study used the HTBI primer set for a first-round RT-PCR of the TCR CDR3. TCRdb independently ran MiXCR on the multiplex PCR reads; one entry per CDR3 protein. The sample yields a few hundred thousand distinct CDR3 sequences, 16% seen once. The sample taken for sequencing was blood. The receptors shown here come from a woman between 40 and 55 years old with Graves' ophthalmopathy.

DNA for the CDR3: TGTGCCAGCAGCTGGCTTGGAAACACCATATATTTT. Translated: CASSWLGNTIYF. The V gene is TRBV2, the J gene TRBJ1-3; no clear D gene. The CDR3 spans 12 residues. The V and J ends lost 6 bases and 3 bases respectively, with 6 bases between them. Germline CDR1 is SNHLY and CDR2 is FYNNEI. The variable domain in full, completed from reference TRBV2 and TRBJ1-3, reads EPEVTQTPSHQVTQMGQEVILRCVPISNHLYFYWYRQILGQKVEFLVSFYNNEISEKSEIFDDQFSVERPDGSNFTLKIRSTKLEDSAMYFCASSWLGNTIYFGEGSWLTVV.

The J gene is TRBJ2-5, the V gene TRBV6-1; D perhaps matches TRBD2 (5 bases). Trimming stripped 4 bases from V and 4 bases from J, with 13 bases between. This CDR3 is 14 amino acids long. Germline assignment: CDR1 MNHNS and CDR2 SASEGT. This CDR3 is CASSGAGLGETQYF. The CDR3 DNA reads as TGTGCCAGCAGTGGGGCTGGACTGGGAGAGACCCAGTACTTC.

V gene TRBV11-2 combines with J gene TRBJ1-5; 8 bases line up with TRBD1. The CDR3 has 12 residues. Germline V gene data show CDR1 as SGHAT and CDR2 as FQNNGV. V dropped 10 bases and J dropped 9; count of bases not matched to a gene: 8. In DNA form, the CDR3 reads TGTGCCATCGACAGGGGCCCATGGCCCCAGCATTTT. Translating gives CAIDRGPWPQHF.

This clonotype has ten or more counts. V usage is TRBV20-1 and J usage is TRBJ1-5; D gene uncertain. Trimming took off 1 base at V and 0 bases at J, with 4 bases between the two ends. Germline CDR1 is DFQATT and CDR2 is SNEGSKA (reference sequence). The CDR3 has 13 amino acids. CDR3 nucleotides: TGCAGTGCTAGAGCTTATAGCAATCAGCCCCAGCATTTT. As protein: CSARAYSNQPQHF.

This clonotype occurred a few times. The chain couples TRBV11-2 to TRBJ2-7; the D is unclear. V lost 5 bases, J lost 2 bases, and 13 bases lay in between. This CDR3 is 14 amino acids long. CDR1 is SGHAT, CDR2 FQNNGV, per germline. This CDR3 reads CASSPPASAYEQYF. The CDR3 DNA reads TGTGCCAGCAGCCCCCCAGCTTCCGCCTACGAGCAGTACTTC.

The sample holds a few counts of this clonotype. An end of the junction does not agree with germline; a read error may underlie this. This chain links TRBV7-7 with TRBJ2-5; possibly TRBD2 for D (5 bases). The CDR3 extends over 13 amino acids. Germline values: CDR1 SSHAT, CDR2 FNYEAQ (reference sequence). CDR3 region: CASSQVWEETQYF. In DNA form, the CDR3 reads TGTGCTAGCAGCCAGGTGTGGGAGGAGACCCAGTACTTC.

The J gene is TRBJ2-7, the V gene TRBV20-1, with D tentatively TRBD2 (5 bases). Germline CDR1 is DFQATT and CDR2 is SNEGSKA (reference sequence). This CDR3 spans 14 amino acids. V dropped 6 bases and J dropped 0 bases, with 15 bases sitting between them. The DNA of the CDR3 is TGCAGTGCGGGAGATGGAGTGGACTCCTACGAGCAGTACTTC. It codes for CSAGDGVDSYEQYF.

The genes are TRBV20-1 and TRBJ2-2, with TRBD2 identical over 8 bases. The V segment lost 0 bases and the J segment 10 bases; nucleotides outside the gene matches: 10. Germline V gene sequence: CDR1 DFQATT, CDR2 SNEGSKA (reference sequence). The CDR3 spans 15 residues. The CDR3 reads CSARDQGRGGSELFF. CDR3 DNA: TGCAGTGCTAGAGATCAGGGCCGGGGGGGCTCGGAGCTGTTTTTT.

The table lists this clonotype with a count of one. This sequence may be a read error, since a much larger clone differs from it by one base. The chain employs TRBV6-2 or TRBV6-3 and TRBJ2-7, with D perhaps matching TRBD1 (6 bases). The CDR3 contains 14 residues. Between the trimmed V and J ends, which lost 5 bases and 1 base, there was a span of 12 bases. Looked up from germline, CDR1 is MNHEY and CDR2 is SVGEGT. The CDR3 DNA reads TGTGCCAGCAGTGAGTTGGACAGATCCTACGAGCAGTACTTC. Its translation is CASSELDRSYEQYF.

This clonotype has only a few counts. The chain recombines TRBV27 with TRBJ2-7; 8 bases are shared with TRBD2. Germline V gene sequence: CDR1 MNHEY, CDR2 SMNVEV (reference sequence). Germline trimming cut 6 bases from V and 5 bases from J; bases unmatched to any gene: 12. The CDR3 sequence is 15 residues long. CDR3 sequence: CASRGPGTRGHEQYF. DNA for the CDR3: TGTGCCAGCAGAGGGCCCGGGACTAGGGGCCACGAGCAGTACTTC.

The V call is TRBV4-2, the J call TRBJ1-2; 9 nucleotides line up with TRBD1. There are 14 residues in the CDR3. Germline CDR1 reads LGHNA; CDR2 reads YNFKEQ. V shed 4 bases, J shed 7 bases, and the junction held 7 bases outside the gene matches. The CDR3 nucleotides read TGTGCCAGCAGCCGAGGGACAGGGCGGTGTGGCTACACCTTC. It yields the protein CASSRGTGRCGYTF.

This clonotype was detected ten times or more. CDR3 sequence: CSASSPGTMNTEAFF. DNA of the CDR3: TGCAGTGCTAGCTCCCCCGGGACAATGAACACTGAAGCTTTCTTT. The rearrangement uses TRBV20-1 and TRBJ1-1; a weak D match, TRBD1 (6 bases). Germline CDR1 is DFQATT and CDR2 is SNEGSKA (reference sequence). This CDR3 is 15 amino acids long. The ends were cut back, 3 bases at V and 0 bases at J, with 14 bases in the middle.